This TCR beta chain was recovered during a study of cytomegalovirus exposure and HLA in healthy donors. Study as a whole: According to later analysis, the same platform produced the roughly 110 validation and several hundred first-cohort repertoires.

As concerns this clone: Antigen specificity is unknown.

Profiling relied on immunoSEQ multiplex PCR, and the TCRdb table lists in-frame clones only, not all of them. The table lists about 110,000 clones, approximately 85% of them singletons. General observations from the study: The authors enumerated roughly 180 TCR beta chains as linked to cytomegalovirus. Subsequent analysis showed first-cohort TCR clusters tending to co-occur in some 120 validation repertoires.

The length of the CDR3 is 17 residues. V lost 6 bases to trimming and J lost 4 bases, with 25 bases between them. The germline V gene has CDR1 SGHNT and CDR2 YYREEE (reference sequence). The sequencing input was PBMCs. The source of this sequence is a woman aged 18-29 years in good health and CMV-seronegative. This chain joins TRBV5-4 and TRBJ2-5; D is perhaps TRBD1 (5 bases). CDR3 nucleotides: TGTGCCAGCAACTCTGGGGCAGGTAACAGAAAAACAGAGACCCAGTACTTC. Protein: CASNSGAGNRKTETQYF. Looking up the rest from reference TRBV5-4 and TRBJ2-5 gives the full variable domain: ETGVTQSPTHLIKTRGQQVTLRCSSQSGHNTVSWYQQALGQGPQFIFQYYREEENGRGNFPPRFSGLQFPNYSSELNVNALELDDSALYLCASNSGAGNRKTETQYFGPGTRLLVL.